The 25 T cell receptor beta chains below come from one sample, sequenced in a study of shared clonotypes between healthy human individuals. Sequencing used immunoSEQ multiplex PCR; TCRdb keeps in-frame clones, though not all of them. This sample has over 750,000 clones; about 96% occur once, and the top ten carry over 0.2%. Naive CD8 populations comprised CD45RO-negative cells positively selected for CCR7, excluding terminally differentiated effector memory CD45RA+ cells. Sequencing used naive CD8+ T cells sorted from blood. Receptors were obtained from a man aged 25-45 years in good health.

The chain joins TRBV13 to TRBJ2-5; 7 bases agree with TRBD2. CDR1 and CDR2 (germline): PRHDT, FYEKMQ (reference sequence). This CDR3 is 16 amino acids long. Trimming took 5 bases from V and 0 from J; bases not matched to a gene: 9. The CDR3 protein is CASSPGRRGNQETQYF. CDR3 bases: TGTGCCAGCAGCCCGGGTCGGCGGGGGAACCAAGAGACCCAGTACTTC.

V usage is TRBV29-1 and J usage is TRBJ1-1, with D tentatively TRBD1 (5 bases). This CDR3 is built from 16 residues. V gave up 3 bases and J gave up 3 bases, with 20 bases separating them. Germline V gives CDR1 SQVTM, CDR2 ANQGSEA. CDR3 DNA: TGCAGCGTTGACCCCACCTTGGGATGGGGGGACACTGAAGCTTTCTTT. It encodes CSVDPTLGWGDTEAFF.

The genes are TRBV18 and TRBJ1-4, with D perhaps TRBD1 (5 bases). This CDR3 is built from 17 residues. V was clipped by 2 bases and J by 6 bases, with 19 bases between them. The germline CDR1 and CDR2 sequences are KGHSH and LQKENI. The CDR3 loop reads CASSPSRSAGIYEKLFF. Here the CDR3 DNA reads TGTGCCAGCTCACCATCTCGATCTGCAGGGATTTATGAAAAACTGTTTTTT. The variable domain in full, with the rest retrieved from reference TRBV18 and TRBJ1-4, is NAGVMQNPRHLVRRRGQEARLRCSPMKGHSHVYWYRQLPEEGLKFMVYLQKENIIDESGMPKERFSAEFPKEGPSILRIQQVVRGDSAAYFCASSPSRSAGIYEKLFFGSGTQLSVL.

The sample holds one count of this clone. Here the CDR3 DNA reads TGTGCCAGCAGCGTAGATGGCGGGACCAGCTCCTACGAGCAGTACTTC. Translation gives CASSVDGGTSSYEQYF. The chain joins TRBV9 to TRBJ2-7; a possible D gene is TRBD2 (6 bases). The CDR3 length is 16 residues. Germline CDR1 reads SGDLS; CDR2 reads YYNGEE. V lost 0 bases and J lost 0, with 13 bases in between.

V and J are TRBV7-9 and TRBJ1-1; D not resolved. The CDR3 extends over 15 amino acids. The V and J ends lost 4 bases and 0 bases respectively, with 12 bases between them. CDR1 SEHNR and CDR2 FQNEAQ come from the germline V gene (reference sequence). The CDR3 DNA follows: TGTGCCAGCAGCTCTCATTTTGGCGTGAACACTGAAGCTTTCTTT. Its protein is CASSSHFGVNTEAFF. The whole variable domain, filled in from reference TRBV7-9 and TRBJ1-1, reads DTGVSQNPRHKITKRGQNVTFRCDPISEHNRLYWYRQTLGQGPEFLTYFQNEAQLEKSRLLSDRFSAERPKGSFSTLEIQRTEQGDSAMYLCASSSHFGVNTEAFFGQGTRLTVV.

The V and J genes are TRBV7-9 and TRBJ2-1; the match to TRBD1 covers 10 bases. Germline values: CDR1 SEHNR, CDR2 FQNEAQ (reference sequence). The J segment lost 8 bases and the V segment lost 1 base, leaving 8 bases of the junction unmatched. The CDR3 has 16 amino acids. The CDR3 here is CASSLVRDRGIYEQFF. The CDR3 nucleotides read TGTGCCAGCAGCTTAGTCCGGGACAGGGGAATATATGAGCAGTTCTTC.

The chain joins TRBV29-1 to TRBJ2-5, with 11 bases that match TRBD1. The junction had 4 bases not matched to a gene; V was cut back by 5 bases and J by 2 bases. Germline values: CDR1 SQVTM, CDR2 ANQGSEA. The CDR3 runs 14 residues. CDR3 nucleotides: TGCAGCGTTTACGGGACAGGGGGTCAAGAGACCCAGTACTTC. Translation: CSVYGTGGQETQYF.

The chain links TRBV6-6 to TRBJ1-5; TRBD1 aligns across 8 bases. Trimming at V came to 3 bases and at J to 7 bases, leaving 11 bases not matched to a gene. Per germline, CDR1 MNHNY and CDR2 SVGAGI (reference sequence). The CDR3 loop spans 16 amino acids. In DNA form, the CDR3 reads TGTGCCAGCAGTTATATGGCGCAGGGGGCGAAACAGCCCCAGCATTTT. It specifies CASSYMAQGAKQPQHF.

This clone was recorded only once. This rearrangement joins TRBV21-1 to TRBJ2-3. TRBV21-1 is noted as a pseudogene. The CDR3 is 18 amino acids. CDR3 nucleotides: TGTGCCAGCACCGGAAACTCAGGACAGGCGGGGGGCACAGATACGCAGTATTTT. This translates into CASTGNSGQAGGTDTQYF.

On this clone itself: Within the sample, other DNA sequences also encode this same CDR3. The chain carries TRBV27 and TRBJ1-1; possible D gene TRBD1, 5 bases. This CDR3 comprises 12 residues. The V end was cut by 2 bases, the J end by 7 bases, with 8 bases between. Germline CDR1 and CDR2: MNHEY and SMNVEV (reference sequence). The CDR3 DNA is TGTGCCAGCAGTTTACTAGGGGATGAAGCTTTCTTT. It specifies CASSLLGDEAFF.

The chain couples TRBV7-9 to TRBJ2-7, with 9 nucleotides matching TRBD2. From germline, CDR1 is SEHNR and CDR2 FQNEAQ (reference sequence). This CDR3 is built from 15 residues. Germline trimming cut 5 bases from V and 7 bases from J; bases unmatched to any gene: 12. CDR3: CASSPDVAGVYEQYF. For the CDR3, the DNA is TGTGCCAGCAGCCCCGATGTAGCGGGAGTGTATGAGCAGTACTTC.

The CDR3: CASSSLASTHNEQFF. The CDR3 DNA follows: TGTGCCAGCAGCTCTCTAGCGAGCACCCACAATGAGCAGTTCTTC. V gene TRBV11-2 combines with J gene TRBJ2-1, with a possible D match to TRBD2 (6 bases). The germline CDR1 and CDR2 sequences are SGHAT and FQNNGV. The CDR3 is 15 amino acids. With 4 bases removed from V and 5 bases from J, the gap between germline ends came to 15 bases.

V and J are TRBV7-9 and TRBJ2-7, with D unresolved. CDR1 SEHNR and CDR2 FQNEAQ come from the germline V gene (reference sequence). The length of the CDR3 is 15 residues. V shed 6 bases and J shed 12 bases, with 27 bases lying between them. CDR3 in amino acids: CASRHPVYSGSRAYF. The CDR3 nucleotides are TGTGCCAGCAGGCACCCCGTTTACTCGGGCTCTCGGGCGTACTTC.

V and J are TRBV9 and TRBJ2-5; D might be TRBD1 or TRBD2, each matching 5 bases. This CDR3 comprises 15 residues. Trimming removed 4 bases from V and 1 base from J, with 14 bases in between. Germline values: CDR1 SGDLS, CDR2 YYNGEE. The CDR3 reads CASSSGRLIQETQYF. DNA for the CDR3: TGTGCCAGCAGCTCGGGACGGTTGATCCAAGAGACCCAGTACTTC.

The sample holds one count of this clone. The chain joins TRBV5-6 to TRBJ2-1; 13 bases map to TRBD2. The V gene end was trimmed by 3 bases and the J gene end by 0 bases; junction bases not matched to a gene: 6. CDR1 is SGHDT, CDR2 YYEEEE, per germline. The length of the CDR3 is 18 residues. CDR3 residues: CASSSGLAGAVSYNEQFF. The CDR3 DNA follows: TGTGCCAGCAGCTCCGGACTAGCGGGAGCGGTCTCCTACAATGAGCAGTTCTTC.

The chain combines TRBV5-1 with TRBJ2-7, with D possibly matching TRBD2 (6 bases). Trimming removed 0 bases from V and 2 bases from J, with 12 bases in between. CDR1 SGHRS and CDR2 YFSETQ come from the germline V gene. This CDR3 has 15 residues. The CDR3 region has the DNA TGCGCCAGCAGCTTGGGCCAGCGGGCAACCTACGAGCAGTACTTC. Translating it yields CASSLGQRATYEQYF.

This clone was seen just once. V is TRBV6-5 and J is TRBJ1-5; D gene ambiguous. The CDR3 is 13 residues long. Trimming left V 6 bases short and J 3 bases short, with 9 bases between. Per the germline V gene, CDR1 is MNHEY and CDR2 is SVGAGI. The CDR3 DNA is TGTGCCAGCAGCCCGTGGATCAATCAGCCCCAGCATTTT. Protein: CASSPWINQPQHF.

The chain joins TRBV30 to TRBJ2-7, with D possibly matching TRBD2 (6 bases). The CDR3 is 13 amino acids. CDR1 GTSNPN and CDR2 SVGIG come from the germline V gene (reference sequence). V was cut by 0 bases and J by 6 bases, with 12 bases left in between. As DNA, the CDR3 is TGTGCCTGGAGTGTGGGACTCACCCCCGAGCAGTACTTC. Translating gives CAWSVGLTPEQYF.

V is TRBV6-5 and J is TRBJ2-1; unclear D gene. The CDR3 has 15 amino acids. Germline V gene sequence: CDR1 MNHEY, CDR2 SVGAGI. Trimming stripped 3 bases from V and 0 bases from J, with 9 bases between. Here the CDR3 reads CASSYGPFSYNEQFF. The DNA for the CDR3 is TGTGCCAGCAGTTATGGGCCTTTCTCCTACAATGAGCAGTTCTTC.

The rearrangement links TRBV28 to TRBJ1-5, with a possible D match to TRBD1 (6 bases). V lost 6 bases, J lost 6 bases, and 15 bases lay in between. The germline CDR1 and CDR2 sequences are MDHEN and SYDVKM. The CDR3 runs 14 residues. CDR3 nucleotides: TGTGCCAGCAGCCAGCGGGGGGCGAGTCAGCCCCAGCATTTT. It translates to CASSQRGASQPQHF.

J is TRBJ2-1 and V is TRBV5-1; weak D call: TRBD1 (6 bases). The CDR3 sequence is 14 residues long. The V end was cut by 4 bases, the J end by 5 bases, with 13 bases between. Looked up from germline, CDR1 is SGHRS and CDR2 is YFSETQ. The CDR3 loop reads CASSPTPGDNEQFF. The CDR3 DNA reads as TGCGCCAGCAGCCCAACTCCAGGGGACAATGAGCAGTTCTTC.

The gene calls are TRBV5-1 and TRBJ2-5, with 11 bases that match TRBD2. The CDR3 totals 15 residues. The V and J ends lost 3 bases and 3 bases, in that order; junction bases with no gene match: 4. Germline loops: CDR1 SGHRS, CDR2 YFSETQ. The DNA for the CDR3 is TGCGCCAGCAGCTCGCCACTAGCGGGAGAAGAGACCCAGTACTTC. Translated, it gives CASSSPLAGEETQYF.

The chain recombines TRBV29-1 with TRBJ2-7, with 9 bases identical to TRBD1. This CDR3 spans 15 amino acids. V dropped 2 bases and J dropped 2; count of bases not matched to a gene: 7. Germline V CDR1 and CDR2: SQVTM, ANQGSEA. The CDR3, as DNA: TGCAGCGTTGAAAGAGGGGACAGGGACACCTACGAGCAGTACTTC. It codes for CSVERGDRDTYEQYF.

This clone is a singleton in its sample. The V and J genes are TRBV7-8 and TRBJ2-1, with 11 bases that match TRBD1. The CDR3 runs to 15 residues. Germline CDR1 is SGHVS and CDR2 is FQNEAQ. J gave up 7 bases and V 2 bases, and 4 bases lay outside the gene matches. Written as DNA, the CDR3 is TGTGCCAGCAGCTTACCTGGGACAGGGGGAAATGAGCAGTTCTTC. Amino acid sequence: CASSLPGTGGNEQFF.

J is TRBJ2-1 and V is TRBV5-5, with 8 bases matching TRBD2. Germline V lookup: CDR1 SGHKS, CDR2 YYEKEE (reference sequence). This CDR3 is 16 amino acids long. Trimming removed 0 bases from V and 4 bases from J; junction bases left unmatched: 6. For the CDR3, the DNA is TGTGCCAGCAGCTTGGGTGCGGGAGGTTCGTACAATGAGCAGTTCTTC. Translation gives CASSLGAGGSYNEQFF.